Following are 9 T cell receptor beta chains from one sample sequenced in a study of blood T cells in healthy people across ages. Next came a second PCR, run for about 6 to 12 cycles, which used a sample-barcoded 5' primer along with a J-beta primer mix. TCRdb ran MiXCR on the 5' RACE reads and lists one entry per CDR3 protein. The sample holds 700,000 or so distinct CDR3 sequences, approximately 21% seen once. The sample was blood. The receptors were gathered from a man aged 65-85 years in good health.

The rearrangement uses TRBV18 and TRBJ2-3, with 9 nucleotides matching TRBD2. The V and J ends lost 2 bases and 0 bases, in that order; junction bases with no gene match: 0. CDR3 length: 15 amino acids. From germline, CDR1 is KGHSH and CDR2 LQKENI. For the CDR3, the DNA is TGTGCCAGCTCACCAGCGGGGGGGAGCACAGATACGCAGTATTTT. It encodes CASSPAGGSTDTQYF. Full variable domain (missing parts from reference TRBV18 and TRBJ2-3): NAGVMQNPRHLVRRRGQEARLRCSPMKGHSHVYWYRQLPEEGLKFMVYLQKENIIDESGMPKERFSAEFPKEGPSILRIQQVVRGDSAAYFCASSPAGGSTDTQYFGPGTRLTVL.

This clonotype was detected only a few times. Here the CDR3 DNA reads TGTGCCAGCAGTTTCCAACTAGCGGGAGGAAGCTCCTACAATGAGCAGTTCTTC. Its translation: CASSFQLAGGSSYNEQFF. The V and J genes are TRBV12-3 or TRBV12-4 and TRBJ2-1; TRBD2 agrees at 12 bases. J was trimmed by 0 bases and V by 3 bases; bases with no gene match: 6. This CDR3 has 18 residues.

The chain uses TRBV6-2 or TRBV6-3 and TRBJ1-2, with D uncertain. V lost 6 bases and J 8 bases, leaving 22 bases between the germline ends. Germline loops: CDR1 MNHEY, CDR2 SVGEGT. This CDR3 spans 15 amino acids. Here the CDR3 DNA reads TGTGCCAGCAGAAAGGACGCGAGCGAGGTTGAGGGCTACACCTTC. Amino acids: CASRKDASEVEGYTF.

J is TRBJ1-1 and V is TRBV7-9; D may be TRBD1 (6 bases). Trimming took off 5 bases at V and 8 bases at J, with 12 bases between the two ends. CDR1 is SEHNR, CDR2 FQNEAQ, per germline (reference sequence). The CDR3 is 12 amino acids. CDR3 loop: CASSDLTGEAFF. In DNA, the CDR3 is TGTGCCAGCAGCGATTTGACAGGCGAAGCTTTCTTT.

The V and J genes are TRBV20-1 and TRBJ2-1; 9 bases align to TRBD2. Germline-derived CDR1 and CDR2 are DFQATT and SNEGSKA (reference sequence). The CDR3 length is 18 residues. V was pared by 5 bases and J by 1 base, with 15 bases of the junction left unmatched. The CDR3 sequence is CSAPRGGGALWSYNEQFF. The DNA of the CDR3 is TGCAGTGCTCCCCGCGGCGGGGGGGCCCTTTGGTCCTACAATGAGCAGTTCTTC.

This clonotype was found many times. One end of the junction is discordant with germline, which a read error may explain. This chain uses TRBV12-3 or TRBV12-4 with TRBJ2-5; TRBD1 matches 10 bases. This CDR3 is 15 amino acids long. CDR3 in DNA: TGCGCCAGCAGCTTGGGACAGGGGTACCAAGAGACCCAGTACTTC. It encodes CASSLGQGYQETQYF.

CDR3 sequence (DNA): TGTGCCAGCAGTCCCACAGGGGACCTGACTAATGAAAAACTGTTTTTT. It translates to CASSPTGDLTNEKLFF. The V and J genes are TRBV27 and TRBJ1-4; 7 nucleotides match TRBD1. V lost 5 bases to trimming and J lost 2 bases; unmatched junction nucleotides: 8. The germline V gene encodes CDR1 MNHEY and CDR2 SMNVEV (reference sequence). CDR3 length equals 16 residues. Full variable domain (outside the CDR3, taken from reference TRBV27 and TRBJ1-4): EAQVTQNPRYLITVTGKKLTVTCSQNMNHEYMSWYRQDPGLGLRQIYYSMNVEVTDKGDVPEGYKVSRKEKRNFPLILESPSPNQTSLYFCASSPTGDLTNEKLFFGSGTQLSVL.

This clonotype was counted only a few times. The DNA of the CDR3 is TGCAGTGCTAGACGGGGACCAATGAGCTCCTACAATGAGCAGTTCTTC. Translating it yields CSARRGPMSSYNEQFF. The J gene is TRBJ2-1, the V gene TRBV20-1; TRBD1 or TRBD2 may be the D gene (5 bases each). Germline values: CDR1 DFQATT, CDR2 SNEGSKA (reference sequence). The CDR3 is 16 residues long. Trimming shortened V by 2 bases and J by 0 bases, and 14 bases separated the two germline ends.

The CDR3 protein is CSARVGSNTGELFF. CDR3 nucleotide sequence: TGCAGTGCTAGAGTGGGCAGTAACACCGGGGAGCTGTTTTTT. V is TRBV20-1 and J is TRBJ2-2; the D is unclear. The CDR3 consists of 14 residues. Trimming cost V 1 base and J 2 bases, with 8 bases left between them. CDR1 is DFQATT and CDR2 is SNEGSKA in the germline V gene (reference sequence).